This record concerns one T cell receptor beta chain sequence. Its antigen is not known. The data are from a study of T cells after yellow fever vaccination. General study points: It was a weaker secondary response, yet one that peaked faster, at day 5 versus 15. Shared CD4/CD8 clonotypes were a small share, likely from convergent recombination.

TCRdb analysed the 5' RACE reads with MiXCR anew, one entry per CDR3 protein. Here the sample spans about 430,000 distinct CDR3 sequences, over 15% being singletons. Sequences were derived from PBMCs, sampled before the yellow fever booster vaccination. The receptor's source is a man aged 18 to 30 who received the YFV17D yellow fever vaccine.

DNA of the CDR3: TGTGCCAGCACCTACCCGAGAGGACAGGGAGGCAATGAGCAGTTCTTC. As protein: CASTYPRGQGGNEQFF. The J gene is TRBJ2-1, the V gene TRBV7-9, with TRBD1 identical over 8 bases. The CDR3 sequence is 16 residues long. Per germline, CDR1 SEHNR and CDR2 FQNEAQ (reference sequence). The V gene end was trimmed by 7 bases and the J gene end by 6 bases; junction bases not matched to a gene: 14.